Given below is one T cell receptor beta chain in context. These data originate in a study of CD8 T cells in Susac syndrome. Study details: Patients with Susac syndrome were, at the time of blood collection, therapy-naive, maintained on corticosteroids, or maintained on intravenous immunoglobulin alone.

Roughly 0.5 to 1 ug RNA was reverse transcribed with random hexamers. TCRdb passed the immunoSEQ multiplex PCR reads through MiXCR, listing each CDR3 protein once. This sample has 80,000 or so distinct CDR3 sequences, with 90% to 95% found just once. The CDR3 has 15 residues. J gave up 5 bases and V 0 bases, and 5 bases lay outside the gene matches. Germline V gene data show CDR1 as DFQATT and CDR2 as SNEGSKA (reference sequence). CD8+ and CD4+ T cells taken from blood had their TCR beta sequenced. The chain links TRBV20-1 to TRBJ2-1; 9 bases are shared with TRBD1. Input material: CD4+ T cells from PBMCs. This receptor was obtained from a human donor with Susac syndrome. In DNA form, the CDR3 reads TGCAGTGCTAGAGATGGACAGGGGCTCCACAATGAGCAGTTCTTC. Translating it yields CSARDGQGLHNEQFF.